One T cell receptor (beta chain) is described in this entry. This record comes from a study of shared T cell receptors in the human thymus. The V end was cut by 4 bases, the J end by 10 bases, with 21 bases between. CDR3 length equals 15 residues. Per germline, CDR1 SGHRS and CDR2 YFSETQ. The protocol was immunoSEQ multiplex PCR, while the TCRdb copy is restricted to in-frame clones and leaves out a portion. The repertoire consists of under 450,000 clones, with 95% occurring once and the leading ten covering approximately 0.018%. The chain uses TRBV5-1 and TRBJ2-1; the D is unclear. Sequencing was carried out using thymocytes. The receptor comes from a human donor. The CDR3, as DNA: TGCGCCAGCAGCCCTCATGGAACCGGAGCTAGGGAGCAGTTCTTC. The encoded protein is CASSPHGTGAREQFF.